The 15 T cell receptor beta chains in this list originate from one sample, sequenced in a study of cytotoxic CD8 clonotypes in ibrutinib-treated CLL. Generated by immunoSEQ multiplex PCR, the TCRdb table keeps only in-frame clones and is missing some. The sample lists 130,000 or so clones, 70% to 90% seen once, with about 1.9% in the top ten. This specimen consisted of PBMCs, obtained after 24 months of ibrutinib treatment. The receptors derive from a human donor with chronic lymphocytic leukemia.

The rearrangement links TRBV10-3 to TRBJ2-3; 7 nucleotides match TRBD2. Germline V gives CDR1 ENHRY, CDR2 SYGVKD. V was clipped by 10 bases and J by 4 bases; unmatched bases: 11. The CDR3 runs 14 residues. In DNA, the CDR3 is TGTGCCACCCAGGGAAGTGGGAGGGCAGATACGCAGTATTTT. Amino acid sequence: CATQGSGRADTQYF.

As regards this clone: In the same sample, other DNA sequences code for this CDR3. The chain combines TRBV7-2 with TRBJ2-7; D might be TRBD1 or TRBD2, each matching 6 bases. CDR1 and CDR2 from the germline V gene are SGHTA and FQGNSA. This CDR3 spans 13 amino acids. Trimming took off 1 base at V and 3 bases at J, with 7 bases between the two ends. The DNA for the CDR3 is TGTGCCAGCAGCTTAGAGGGGGGCTACGAGCAGTACTTC. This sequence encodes CASSLEGGYEQYF.

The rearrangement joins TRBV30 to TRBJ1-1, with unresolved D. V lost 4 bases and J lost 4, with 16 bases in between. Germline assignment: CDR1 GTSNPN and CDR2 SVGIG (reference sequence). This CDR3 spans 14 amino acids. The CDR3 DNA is TGTGCCTGGATCCTCGACCGACAAGGCACTGAAGCTTTCTTT. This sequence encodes CAWILDRQGTEAFF.

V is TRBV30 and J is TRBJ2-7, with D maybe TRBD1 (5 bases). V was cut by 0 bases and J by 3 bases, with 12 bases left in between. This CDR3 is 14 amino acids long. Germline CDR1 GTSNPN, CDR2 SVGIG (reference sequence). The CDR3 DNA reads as TGTGCCTGGAGTGTAGGGCAGGGCGACTACGAGCAGTACTTC. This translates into CAWSVGQGDYEQYF. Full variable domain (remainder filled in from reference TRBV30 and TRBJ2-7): SQTIHQWPATLVQPVGSPLSLECTVEGTSNPNLYWYRQAAGRGLQLLFYSVGIGQISSEVPQNLSASRPQDRQFILSSKKLLLSDSGFYLCAWSVGQGDYEQYFGPGTRLTVT.

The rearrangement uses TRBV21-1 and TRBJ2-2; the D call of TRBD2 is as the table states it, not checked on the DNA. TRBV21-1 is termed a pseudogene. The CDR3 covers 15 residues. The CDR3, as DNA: TGTGCCAGCAGCCCCCAGAAGCGGGGCACCGGGGAGCTGTTTTTT. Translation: CASSPQKRGTGELFF.

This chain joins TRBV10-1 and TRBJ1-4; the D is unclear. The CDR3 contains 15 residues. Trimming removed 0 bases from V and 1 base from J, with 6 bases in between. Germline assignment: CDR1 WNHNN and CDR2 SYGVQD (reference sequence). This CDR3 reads CASSESRGTNEKLFF. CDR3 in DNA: TGCGCCAGCAGTGAGTCTCGGGGAACTAATGAAAAACTGTTTTTT.

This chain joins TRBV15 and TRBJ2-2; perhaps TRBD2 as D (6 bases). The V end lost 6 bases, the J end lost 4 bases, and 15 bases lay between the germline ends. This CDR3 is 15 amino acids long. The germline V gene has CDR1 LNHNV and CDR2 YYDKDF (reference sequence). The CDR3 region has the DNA TGTGCCACCAGTCAACGGGCGGGGAGCACCGGGGAGCTGTTTTTT. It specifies CATSQRAGSTGELFF.

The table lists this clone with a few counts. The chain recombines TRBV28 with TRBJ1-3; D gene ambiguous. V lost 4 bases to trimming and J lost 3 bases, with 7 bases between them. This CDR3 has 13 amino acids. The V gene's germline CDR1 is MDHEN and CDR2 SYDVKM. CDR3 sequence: CASSSGYGNTIYF. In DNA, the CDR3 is TGTGCCAGCAGTTCGGGGTATGGAAACACCATATATTTT.

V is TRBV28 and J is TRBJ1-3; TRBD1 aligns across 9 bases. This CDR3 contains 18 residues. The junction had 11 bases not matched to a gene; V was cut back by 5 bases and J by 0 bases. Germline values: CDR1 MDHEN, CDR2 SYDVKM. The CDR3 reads CASSLWTGAPLSGNTIYF. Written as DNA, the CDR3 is TGTGCCAGCAGTCTCTGGACAGGGGCTCCCCTCTCTGGAAACACCATATATTTT. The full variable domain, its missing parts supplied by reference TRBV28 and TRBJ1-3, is DVKVTQSSRYLVKRTGEKVFLECVQDMDHENMFWYRQDPGLGLRLIYFSYDVKMKEKGDIPEGYSVSREKKERFSLILESASTNQTSMYLCASSLWTGAPLSGNTIYFGEGSWLTVV.

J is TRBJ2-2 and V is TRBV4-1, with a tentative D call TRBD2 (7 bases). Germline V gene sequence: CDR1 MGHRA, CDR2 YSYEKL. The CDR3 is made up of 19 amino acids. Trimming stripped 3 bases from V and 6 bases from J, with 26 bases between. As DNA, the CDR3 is TGCGCCAGCAGCCATCCTATGAGGGGGGGTTCCACGGGACCCGGGGAGCTGTTTTTT. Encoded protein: CASSHPMRGGSTGPGELFF.

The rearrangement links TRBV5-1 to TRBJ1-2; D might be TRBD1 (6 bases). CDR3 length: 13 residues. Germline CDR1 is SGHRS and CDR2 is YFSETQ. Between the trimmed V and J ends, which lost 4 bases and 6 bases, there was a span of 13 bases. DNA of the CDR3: TGCGCCAGCAGCCAACAGGGTATGGATGGCTACACCTTC. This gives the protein CASSQQGMDGYTF.

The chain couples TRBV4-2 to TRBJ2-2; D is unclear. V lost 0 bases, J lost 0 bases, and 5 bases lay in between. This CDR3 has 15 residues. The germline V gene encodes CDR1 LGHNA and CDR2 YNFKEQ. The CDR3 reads CASSQEPTNTGELFF. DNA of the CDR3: TGTGCCAGCAGCCAAGAACCGACGAACACCGGGGAGCTGTTTTTT.

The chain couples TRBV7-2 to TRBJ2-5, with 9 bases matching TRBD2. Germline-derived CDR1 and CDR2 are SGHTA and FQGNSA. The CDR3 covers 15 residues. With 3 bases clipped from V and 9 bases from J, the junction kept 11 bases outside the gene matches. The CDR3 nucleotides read TGTGCCAGCAGCTTCGATACTAGCGGGTCCGTGGCCCAGTACTTC. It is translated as CASSFDTSGSVAQYF.

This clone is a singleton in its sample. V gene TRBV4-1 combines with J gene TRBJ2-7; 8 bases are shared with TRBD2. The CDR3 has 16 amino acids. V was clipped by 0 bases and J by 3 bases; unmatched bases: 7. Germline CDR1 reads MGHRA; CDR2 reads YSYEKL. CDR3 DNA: TGCGCCAGCAGCCAAGATCCTGCGGGGGGTAACTACGAGCAGTACTTC. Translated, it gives CASSQDPAGGNYEQYF.

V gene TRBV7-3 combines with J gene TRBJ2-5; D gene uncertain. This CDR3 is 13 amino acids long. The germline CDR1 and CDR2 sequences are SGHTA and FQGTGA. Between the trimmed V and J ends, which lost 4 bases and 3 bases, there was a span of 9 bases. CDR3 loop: CASSSLIEETQYF. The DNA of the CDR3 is TGTGCCAGCAGCTCTTTGATAGAAGAGACCCAGTACTTC.